This TCR beta chain was retrieved from a study of technical replicates of blood from several donors. Assay used: immunoSEQ multiplex PCR; TCRdb lists only in-frame clones, some missing. This sample has around 62,000 clones, with nearly 98% found just once. Germline loops: CDR1 MNHEY, CDR2 SVGAGI. CDR3 size: 12 residues. V was trimmed by 5 bases and J by 7 bases, leaving 9 bases between them. Material: T cells isolated from PBMCs. The sequence was collected from a human donor in good health. The V and J genes are TRBV6-5 and TRBJ1-3, with D possibly matching TRBD1 (6 bases). The CDR3 DNA reads as TGTGCCAGCAGTACGAGGGGGAACACCATATATTTT. It specifies CASSTRGNTIYF.